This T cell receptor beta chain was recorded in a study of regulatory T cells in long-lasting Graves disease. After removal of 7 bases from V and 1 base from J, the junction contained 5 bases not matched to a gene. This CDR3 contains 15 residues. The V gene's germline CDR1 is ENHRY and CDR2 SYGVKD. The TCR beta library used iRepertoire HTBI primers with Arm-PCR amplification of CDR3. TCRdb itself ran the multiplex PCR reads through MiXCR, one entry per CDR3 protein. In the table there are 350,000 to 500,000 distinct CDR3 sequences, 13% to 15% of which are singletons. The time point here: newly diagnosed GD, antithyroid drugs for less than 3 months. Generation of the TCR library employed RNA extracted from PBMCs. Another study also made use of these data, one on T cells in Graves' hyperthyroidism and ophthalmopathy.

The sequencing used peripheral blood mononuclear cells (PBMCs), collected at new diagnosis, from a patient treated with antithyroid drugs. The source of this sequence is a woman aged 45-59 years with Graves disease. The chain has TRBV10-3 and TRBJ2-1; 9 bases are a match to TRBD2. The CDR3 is CAIMTTSGSYNEQFF. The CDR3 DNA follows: TGTGCCATCATGACGACTAGCGGTTCCTACAATGAGCAGTTCTTC.